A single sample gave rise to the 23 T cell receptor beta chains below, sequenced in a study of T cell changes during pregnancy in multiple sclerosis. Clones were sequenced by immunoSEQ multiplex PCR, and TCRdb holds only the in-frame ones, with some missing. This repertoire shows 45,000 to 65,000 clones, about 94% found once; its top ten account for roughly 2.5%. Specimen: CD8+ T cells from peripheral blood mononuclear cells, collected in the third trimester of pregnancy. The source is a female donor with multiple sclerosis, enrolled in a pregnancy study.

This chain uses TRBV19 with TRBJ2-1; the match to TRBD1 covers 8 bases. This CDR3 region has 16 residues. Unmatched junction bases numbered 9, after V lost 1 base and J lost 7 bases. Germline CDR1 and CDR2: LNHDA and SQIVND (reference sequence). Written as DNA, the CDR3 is TGTGCCAGTAGTATAGGGGCAGGGGGCTTAGGGAATGAGCAGTTCTTC. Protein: CASSIGAGGLGNEQFF.

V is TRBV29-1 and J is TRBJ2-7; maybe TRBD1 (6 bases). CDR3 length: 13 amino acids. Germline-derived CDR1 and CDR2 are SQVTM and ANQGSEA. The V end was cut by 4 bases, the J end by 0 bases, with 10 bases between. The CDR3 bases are TGCAGCGTTGTGACAGGCGACTCCTACGAGCAGTACTTC. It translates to CSVVTGDSYEQYF.

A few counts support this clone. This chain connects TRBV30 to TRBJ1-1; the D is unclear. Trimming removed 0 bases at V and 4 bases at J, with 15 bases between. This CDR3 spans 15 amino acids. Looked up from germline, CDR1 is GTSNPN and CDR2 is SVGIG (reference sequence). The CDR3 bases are TGTGCCTGGAGTGTACTGGGAGAGGGCGGCACTGAAGCTTTCTTT. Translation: CAWSVLGEGGTEAFF.

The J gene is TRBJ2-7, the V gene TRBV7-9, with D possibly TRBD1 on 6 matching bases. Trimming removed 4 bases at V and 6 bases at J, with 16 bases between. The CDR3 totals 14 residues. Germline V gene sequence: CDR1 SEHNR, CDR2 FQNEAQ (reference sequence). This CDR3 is CASSSRDKQGEQYF. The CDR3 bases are TGTGCCAGCAGCTCTCGGGACAAACAGGGCGAGCAGTACTTC. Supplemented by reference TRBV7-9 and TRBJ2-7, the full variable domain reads DTGVSQNPRHKITKRGQNVTFRCDPISEHNRLYWYRQTLGQGPEFLTYFQNEAQLEKSRLLSDRFSAERPKGSFSTLEIQRTEQGDSAMYLCASSSRDKQGEQYFGPGTRLTVT.

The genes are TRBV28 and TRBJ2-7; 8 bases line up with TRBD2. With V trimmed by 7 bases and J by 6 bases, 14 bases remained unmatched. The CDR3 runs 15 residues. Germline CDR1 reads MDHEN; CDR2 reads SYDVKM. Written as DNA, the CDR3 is TGTGCCAGCACCACCCGGGGGGGGTTCCCTCTCGAGCAGTACTTC. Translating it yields CASTTRGGFPLEQYF.

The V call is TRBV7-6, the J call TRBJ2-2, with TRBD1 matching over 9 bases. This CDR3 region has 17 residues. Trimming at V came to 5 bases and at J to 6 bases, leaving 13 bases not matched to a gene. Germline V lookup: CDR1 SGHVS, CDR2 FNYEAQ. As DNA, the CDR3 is TGTGCCAGCAGCCCCAGGTCCGGGACAGGGAGGTCCGGGGAGCTGTTTTTT. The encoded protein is CASSPRSGTGRSGELFF.

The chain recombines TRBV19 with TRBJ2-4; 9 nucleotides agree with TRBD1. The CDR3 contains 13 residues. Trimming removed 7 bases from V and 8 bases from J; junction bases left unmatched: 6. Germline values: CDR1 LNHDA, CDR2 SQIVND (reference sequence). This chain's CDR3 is CASTGQGWDIQYF. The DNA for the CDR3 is TGTGCCAGTACCGGACAGGGGTGGGACATTCAGTACTTC.

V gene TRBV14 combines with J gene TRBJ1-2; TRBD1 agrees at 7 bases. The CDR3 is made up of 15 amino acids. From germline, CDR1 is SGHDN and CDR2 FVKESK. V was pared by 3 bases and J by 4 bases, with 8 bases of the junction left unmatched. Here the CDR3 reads CASSQSDRVSYGYTF. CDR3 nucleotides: TGTGCCAGCAGCCAGTCCGACAGGGTCAGCTATGGCTACACCTTC.

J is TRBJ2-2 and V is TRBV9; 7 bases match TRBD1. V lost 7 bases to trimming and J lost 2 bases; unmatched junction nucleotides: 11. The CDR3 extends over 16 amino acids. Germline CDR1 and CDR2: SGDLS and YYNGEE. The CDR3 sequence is CASGPGTVLNTGELFF. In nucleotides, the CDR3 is TGTGCCAGCGGTCCCGGGACAGTTCTTAACACCGGGGAGCTGTTTTTT.

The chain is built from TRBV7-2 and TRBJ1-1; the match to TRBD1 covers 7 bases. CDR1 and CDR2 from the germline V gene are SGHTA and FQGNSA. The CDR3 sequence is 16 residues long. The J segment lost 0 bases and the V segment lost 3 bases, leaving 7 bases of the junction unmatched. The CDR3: CASSFPNRGMNTEAFF. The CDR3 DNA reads TGTGCCAGCAGCTTCCCGAACAGGGGTATGAACACTGAAGCTTTCTTT.

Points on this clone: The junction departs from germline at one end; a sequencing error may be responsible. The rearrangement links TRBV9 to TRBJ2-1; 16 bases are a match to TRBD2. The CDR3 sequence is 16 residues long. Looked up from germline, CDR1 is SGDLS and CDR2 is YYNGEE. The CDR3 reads CASSYEGLAGGPGLVF. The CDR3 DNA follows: TGTGCCAGCAGCTATGAGGGACTAGCGGGAGGGCCGGGGTTGGTCTTC.

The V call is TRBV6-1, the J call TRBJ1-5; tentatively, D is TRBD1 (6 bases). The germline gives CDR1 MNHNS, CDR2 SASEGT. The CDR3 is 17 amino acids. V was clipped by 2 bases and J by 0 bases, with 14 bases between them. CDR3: CASSELRDIGSNQPQHF. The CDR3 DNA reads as TGTGCCAGCAGTGAACTAAGGGACATAGGTAGCAATCAGCCCCAGCATTTT.

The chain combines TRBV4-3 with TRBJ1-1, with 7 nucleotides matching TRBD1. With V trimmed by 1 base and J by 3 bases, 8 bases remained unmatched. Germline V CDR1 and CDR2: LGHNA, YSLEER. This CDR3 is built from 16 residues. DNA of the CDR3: TGCGCCAGCAGCCAAGCGTTCGACAGGGCGTACACTGAAGCTTTCTTT. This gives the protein CASSQAFDRAYTEAFF.

CDR3 nucleotides: TGCGCCAGCAGCCAAGATGAGAGCGGGAGGGACACCGGGGAGCTGTTTTTT. As protein: CASSQDESGRDTGELFF. The V gene is TRBV4-3, the J gene TRBJ2-2; TRBD2 agrees at 10 bases. CDR1 is LGHNA and CDR2 is YSLEER in the germline V gene. V shed 0 bases, J shed 3 bases, and the junction held 4 bases outside the gene matches. This CDR3 is built from 17 residues.

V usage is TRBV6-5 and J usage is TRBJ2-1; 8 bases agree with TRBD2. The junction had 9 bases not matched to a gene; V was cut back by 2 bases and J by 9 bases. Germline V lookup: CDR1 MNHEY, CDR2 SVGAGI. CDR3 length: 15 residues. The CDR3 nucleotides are TGTGCCAGCAGTTACGGGGCGAGCGGGAGTTTTGAGCAGTTCTTC. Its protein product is CASSYGASGSFEQFF.

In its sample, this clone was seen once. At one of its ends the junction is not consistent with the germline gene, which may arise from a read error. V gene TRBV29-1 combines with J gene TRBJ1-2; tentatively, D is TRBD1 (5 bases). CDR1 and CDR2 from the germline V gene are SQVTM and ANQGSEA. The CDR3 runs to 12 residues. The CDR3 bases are TGCAGCGTAGAAGACAGAAACTATGGCTACACCTTC. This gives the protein CSVEDRNYGYTF.

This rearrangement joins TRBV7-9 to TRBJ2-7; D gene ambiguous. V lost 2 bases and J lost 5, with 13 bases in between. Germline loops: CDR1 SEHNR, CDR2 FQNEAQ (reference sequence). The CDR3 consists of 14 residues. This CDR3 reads CASSLINFPHEQYF. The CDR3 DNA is TGTGCCAGCAGCTTAATAAATTTTCCCCACGAGCAGTACTTC.

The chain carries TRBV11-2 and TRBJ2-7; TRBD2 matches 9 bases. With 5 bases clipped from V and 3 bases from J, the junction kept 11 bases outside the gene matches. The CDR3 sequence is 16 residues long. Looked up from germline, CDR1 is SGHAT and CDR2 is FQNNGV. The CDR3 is CASSRPLAGPHYEQYF. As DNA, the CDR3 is TGTGCCAGCAGCCGACCCCTAGCGGGGCCCCACTACGAGCAGTACTTC.

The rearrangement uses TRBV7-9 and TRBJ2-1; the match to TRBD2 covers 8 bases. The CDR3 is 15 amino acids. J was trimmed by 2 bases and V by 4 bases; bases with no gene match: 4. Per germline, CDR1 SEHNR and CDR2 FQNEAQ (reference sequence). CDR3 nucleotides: TGTGCCAGCAGCTCGATAGCGGGGACCTACAATGAGCAGTTCTTC. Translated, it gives CASSSIAGTYNEQFF. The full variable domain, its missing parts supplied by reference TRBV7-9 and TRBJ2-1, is DTGVSQNPRHKITKRGQNVTFRCDPISEHNRLYWYRQTLGQGPEFLTYFQNEAQLEKSRLLSDRFSAERPKGSFSTLEIQRTEQGDSAMYLCASSSIAGTYNEQFFGPGTRLTVL.

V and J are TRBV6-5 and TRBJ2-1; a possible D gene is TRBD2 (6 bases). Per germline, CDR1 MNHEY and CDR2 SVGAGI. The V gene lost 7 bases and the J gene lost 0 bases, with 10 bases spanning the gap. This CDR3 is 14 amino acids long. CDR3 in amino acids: CASNLASSYNEQFF. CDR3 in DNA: TGTGCCAGCAACCTAGCGTCCTCCTACAATGAGCAGTTCTTC.

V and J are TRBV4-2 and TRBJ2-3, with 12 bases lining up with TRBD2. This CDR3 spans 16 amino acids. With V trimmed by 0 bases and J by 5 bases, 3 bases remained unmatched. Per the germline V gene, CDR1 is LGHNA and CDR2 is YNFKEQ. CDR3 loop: CASSQDVGLAGDTQYF. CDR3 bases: TGTGCCAGCAGCCAAGATGTGGGACTAGCGGGAGATACGCAGTATTTT.

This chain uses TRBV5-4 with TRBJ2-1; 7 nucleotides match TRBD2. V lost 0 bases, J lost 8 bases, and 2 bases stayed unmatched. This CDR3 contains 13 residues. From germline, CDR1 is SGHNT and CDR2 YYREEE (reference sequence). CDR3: CASSLATSYEQFF. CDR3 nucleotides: TGTGCCAGCAGCTTGGCGACTAGCTATGAGCAGTTCTTC.

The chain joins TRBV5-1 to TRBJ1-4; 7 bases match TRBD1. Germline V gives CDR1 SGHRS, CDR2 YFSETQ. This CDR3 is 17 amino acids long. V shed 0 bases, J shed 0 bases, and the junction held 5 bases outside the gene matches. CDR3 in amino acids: CASSLGSTGATNEKLFF. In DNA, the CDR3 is TGCGCCAGCAGCTTGGGTAGTACAGGGGCAACTAATGAAAAACTGTTTTTT.